The 8 T cell receptor beta chains below were found in one sample sequenced in a study of T-cell reconstitution after alpha-beta-depleted transplantation in children. TCRbeta library preparation incorporated unique molecular identifiers. MiXCR, applied by TCRdb to the PCR reads, yields one record per CDR3 protein. The sample contains around 200,000 distinct CDR3 sequences, approximately 6.8% of which appear only once. The sequencing used PBMCs from the stem cell graft donor, collected from the stem cell graft. These TCRs come from a human donor who donated a stem cell graft to a child with Wiskott-Aldrich syndrome.

This clonotype occurred a few times. The V and J genes are TRBV28 and TRBJ2-3; D not resolved. The CDR3 runs to 13 residues. Germline values: CDR1 MDHEN, CDR2 SYDVKM. Trimming removed 4 bases at V and 5 bases at J, with 10 bases between. In DNA form, the CDR3 reads TGTGCCAGCAGTTCAGGTATCCTAGATACGCAGTATTTT. This gives the protein CASSSGILDTQYF.

This clonotype was detected ten times or more. The genes are TRBV5-1 and TRBJ2-7; weak D call: TRBD1 (6 bases). Trimming pared 4 bases from V and 5 bases from J, leaving 10 bases between. CDR1 and CDR2 from the germline V gene are SGHRS and YFSETQ. CDR3 length equals 12 residues. This chain's CDR3 is CASSQDSHEQYF. For the CDR3, the DNA is TGCGCCAGCAGCCAGGACAGCCACGAGCAGTACTTC.

This clonotype was observed at least ten times. The chain employs TRBV30 and TRBJ2-7, with D unresolved. V lost 1 base and J 4 bases, leaving 8 bases between the germline ends. Per germline, CDR1 GTSNPN and CDR2 SVGIG (reference sequence). This CDR3 has 12 residues. The CDR3 DNA reads as TGTGCCTGGAGTGCCCGTTGGTACGAGCAGTACTTC. As protein: CAWSARWYEQYF.

This clonotype was seen repeatedly, ten times or more. CDR3: CASSRDRGYSGNEQFF. CDR3 DNA sequence: TGTGCCAGCAGCCGGGACAGGGGGTATTCGGGGAATGAGCAGTTCTTC. The chain recombines TRBV11-2 with TRBJ2-1; TRBD1 matches 11 bases. Unmatched junction bases numbered 10, after V lost 5 bases and J lost 7 bases. Germline V gene lookup returns CDR1 SGHAT and CDR2 FQNNGV. The CDR3 is 16 amino acids.

The chain couples TRBV4-1 to TRBJ2-2; D is unresolved. Between the trimmed V and J ends, which lost 2 bases and 5 bases, there was a span of 9 bases. The CDR3 has 14 residues. CDR1 is MGHRA, CDR2 YSYEKL, per germline. Here the CDR3 reads CASSQLSTTGELFF. The CDR3 DNA reads TGCGCCAGCAGCCAACTTTCGACTACCGGGGAGCTGTTTTTT.

This clonotype was recorded at least ten times. V usage is TRBV3-2 and J usage is TRBJ2-5; whether TRBD1, the table's D call, matches the DNA was not checked. TRBV3-2 is recorded as a pseudogene. The CDR3 has 20 residues. CDR3 protein: CASPTKGSHVVGAAEETQYF. The CDR3 region has the DNA TGTGCCAGCCCTACAAAGGGATCGCATGTAGTCGGGGCAGCAGAAGAGACCCAGTACTTC.

The chain couples TRBV5-1 to TRBJ2-1; D perhaps matches TRBD2 (7 bases). The CDR3 spans 17 residues. V lost 4 bases, J lost 7 bases, and 24 bases lay in between. In germline, CDR1 is SGHRS, CDR2 YFSETQ. CDR3: CASSREILGGAVNEQFF. The CDR3 DNA is TGCGCCAGCAGCCGGGAGATTCTTGGGGGGGCGGTAAATGAGCAGTTCTTC.

This clonotype was detected many times. V gene TRBV20-1 combines with J gene TRBJ1-5; D unresolved. This CDR3 comprises 12 residues. In germline, CDR1 is DFQATT, CDR2 SNEGSKA (reference sequence). V dropped 4 bases and J dropped 0 bases, with 4 bases sitting between them. CDR3 amino acids: CSAINSNQPQHF. CDR3 DNA sequence: TGCAGTGCTATTAATAGCAATCAGCCCCAGCATTTT.